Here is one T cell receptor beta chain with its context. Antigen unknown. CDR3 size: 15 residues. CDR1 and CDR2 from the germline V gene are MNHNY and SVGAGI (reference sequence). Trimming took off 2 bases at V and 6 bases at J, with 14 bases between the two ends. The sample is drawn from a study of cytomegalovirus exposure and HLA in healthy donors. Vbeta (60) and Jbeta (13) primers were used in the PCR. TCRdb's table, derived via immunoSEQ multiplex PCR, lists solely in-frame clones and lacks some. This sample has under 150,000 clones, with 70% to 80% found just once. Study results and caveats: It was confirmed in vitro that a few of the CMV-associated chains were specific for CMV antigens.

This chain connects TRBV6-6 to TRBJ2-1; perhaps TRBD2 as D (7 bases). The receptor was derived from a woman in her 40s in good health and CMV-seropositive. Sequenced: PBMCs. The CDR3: CASSYLTGGGNEQFF. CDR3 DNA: TGTGCCAGCAGTTACCTGACAGGCGGGGGCAATGAGCAGTTCTTC.